This T cell receptor (beta chain) was recovered during a study of beta chain features in type 1 diabetes. Expressed TCRB transcripts were sequenced, since all the RNA that had been isolated was reverse transcribed. Repertoires were generated with immunoSEQ multiplex PCR, while TCRdb's copy carries only in-frame clones and drops some. The data contain about 210,000 clones, 9.5% to 13% of them singletons. Over 95% purity was reached by all sorted populations. V lost 0 bases to trimming and J lost 1 base, with 12 bases between them. Germline V gene sequence: CDR1 SGHRS, CDR2 YFSETQ. CDR3 length: 16 residues.

The source is a young man in good health. Sequenced material: central memory CD4+ T cells from blood. This sequence joins TRBV5-1 and TRBJ2-3; D may match TRBD1 or TRBD2 (5 bases each). CDR3 DNA sequence: TGCGCCAGCAGCTTGGCGGGGCCCTCTGGCACAGATACGCAGTATTTT. It translates to CASSLAGPSGTDTQYF.